This paragraph reports one TCR beta chain. What it binds is not known. This sample is drawn from a study of OX40 agonist ivuxolimab in advanced cancers. Looking at the study overall: Among those treated, three patients had partial responses, one with hepatocellular carcinoma and two with cutaneous melanoma.

The repertoire was sequenced with immunoSEQ multiplex PCR; TCRdb's copy has only in-frame clones and lacks some. The repertoire holds 99,000 or so clones, with roughly 95% as singletons. The CDR3 contains 18 residues. Unmatched junction bases numbered 16, after V lost 4 bases and J lost 4 bases. Regarding the study as a whole: At 0.1 to 3.0 mg/kg and by week 6, clonal expansion occurred in CD4+ and CD8+ blood T cells. Among some nonresponders, normalized T-cell clonal expansion was also low. The investigators did not determine what antigen specificity the expanded peripheral T cells had.

This receptor was obtained from an adult with an advanced solid tumor such as melanoma, head and neck, liver or kidney cancer. The source was CD4+ or CD8+ T cells sorted from blood, collected in a trial of the OX40 agonist ivuxolimab. This chain joins TRBV5-3 and TRBJ2-7, with 11 nucleotides matching TRBD1. TRBV5-3 is placed among ORFs of uncertain function. CDR3 in amino acids: CARSREGTGGRGRYEQYF. CDR3 sequence (DNA): TGTGCCAGAAGCCGAGAAGGGACAGGGGGGCGTGGGAGGTACGAGCAGTACTTC.